The 4 T cell receptor beta chains below were found in one sample sequenced in a study of spatial heterogeneity in lung cancer. This sample's time point: sample taken at primary tumor resection. TCRdb re-called the 5' RACE reads through MiXCR, storing one row per CDR3 protein. The sample consists of about 38,000 distinct CDR3 sequences, 6.5% to 9.5% of them appearing once. Sequenced material: PBMCs, taken at surgery. Receptors originate from a male donor with early-stage non-small cell lung cancer.

Regarding this clonotype: A much larger clone lies one base from this, so it may be a read error. The rearrangement links TRBV24-1 to TRBJ2-3; TRBD1 or TRBD2 may be the D gene (5 bases each). The CDR3 extends over 12 amino acids. V dropped 3 bases and J dropped 12 bases, with 12 bases sitting between them. CDR1 is KGHDR, CDR2 SFDVKD, per germline. CDR3 protein: CATSDGTIFQYF. The CDR3 nucleotides are TGTGCCACCAGTGATGGGACGATATTCCAGTATTTT.

Many counts were recorded for this clonotype. The chain has TRBV24-1 and TRBJ2-7, with 7 bases lining up with TRBD1. CDR1 KGHDR and CDR2 SFDVKD come from the germline V gene. The V segment lost 1 base and the J segment 5 bases; nucleotides outside the gene matches: 10. This CDR3 contains 16 residues. The CDR3 here is CATSDLPTGPLDEQYF. In DNA form, the CDR3 reads TGTGCCACCAGTGATTTACCGACAGGGCCCCTTGACGAGCAGTACTTC.

This clonotype was seen at least ten times. The genes are TRBV12-3 or TRBV12-4 and TRBJ1-5; D gene uncertain. This CDR3 has 14 residues. Trimming removed 2 bases at V and 7 bases at J, with 12 bases between. The DNA of the CDR3 is TGTGCCAGCAGTTTAAGCAGTACGCGACAGCCCCAGCATTTT. It yields the protein CASSLSSTRQPQHF.

This clonotype has ten or more counts. The V and J genes are TRBV24-1 and TRBJ1-1; D is uncertain. The CDR3 runs to 10 residues. Trimming took 10 bases from V and 1 from J, leaving 3 bases between them. The germline CDR1 and CDR2 sequences are KGHDR and SFDVKD. In DNA form, the CDR3 reads TGTGCCACAGCGAACACTGAAGCTTTCTTT. This translates into CATANTEAFF.